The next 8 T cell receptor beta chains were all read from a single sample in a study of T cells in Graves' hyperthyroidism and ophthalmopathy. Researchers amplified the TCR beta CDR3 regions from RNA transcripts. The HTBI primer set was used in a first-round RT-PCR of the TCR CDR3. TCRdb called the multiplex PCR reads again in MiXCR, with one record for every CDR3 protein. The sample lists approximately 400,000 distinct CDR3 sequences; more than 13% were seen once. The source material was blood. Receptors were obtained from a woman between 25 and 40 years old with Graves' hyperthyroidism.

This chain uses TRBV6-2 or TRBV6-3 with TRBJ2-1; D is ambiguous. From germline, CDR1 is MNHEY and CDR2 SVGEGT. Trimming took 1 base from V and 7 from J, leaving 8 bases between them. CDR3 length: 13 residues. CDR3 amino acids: CASSYYNGNEQFF. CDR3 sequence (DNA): TGTGCCAGCAGTTACTATAATGGTAATGAGCAGTTCTTC.

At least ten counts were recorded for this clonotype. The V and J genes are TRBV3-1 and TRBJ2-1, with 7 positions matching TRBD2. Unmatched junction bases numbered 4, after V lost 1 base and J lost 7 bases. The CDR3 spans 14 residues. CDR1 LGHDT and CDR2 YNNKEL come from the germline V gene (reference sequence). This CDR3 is CASSQAGGENEQFF. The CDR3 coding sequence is TGTGCCAGCAGCCAAGCGGGAGGTGAGAATGAGCAGTTCTTC.

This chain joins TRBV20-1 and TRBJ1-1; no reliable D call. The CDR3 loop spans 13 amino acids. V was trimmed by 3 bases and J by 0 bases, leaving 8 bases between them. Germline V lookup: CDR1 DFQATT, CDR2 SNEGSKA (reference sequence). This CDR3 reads CSASAIMNTEAFF. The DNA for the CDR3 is TGCAGTGCTAGTGCGATTATGAACACTGAAGCTTTCTTT.

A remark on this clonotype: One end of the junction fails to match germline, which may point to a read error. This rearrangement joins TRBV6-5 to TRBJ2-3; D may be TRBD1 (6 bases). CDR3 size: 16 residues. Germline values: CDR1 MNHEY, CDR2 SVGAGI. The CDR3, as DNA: TGTGCCAACAGTTACTCGTCAGGGGCTTCCACAGATACGCAGTATTTT. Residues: CANSYSSGASTDTQYF.

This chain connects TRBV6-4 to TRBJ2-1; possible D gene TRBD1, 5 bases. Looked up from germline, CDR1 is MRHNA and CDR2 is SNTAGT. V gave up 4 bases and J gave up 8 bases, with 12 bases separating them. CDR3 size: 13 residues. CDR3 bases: TGTGCCAGCAGTGGCCAGGGCAACGATGAGCAGTTCTTC. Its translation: CASSGQGNDEQFF.

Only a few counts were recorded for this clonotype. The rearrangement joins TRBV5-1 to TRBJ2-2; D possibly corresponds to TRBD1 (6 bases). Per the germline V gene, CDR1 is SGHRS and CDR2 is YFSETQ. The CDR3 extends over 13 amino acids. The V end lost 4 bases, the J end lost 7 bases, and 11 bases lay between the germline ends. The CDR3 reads CASSNRENGELFF. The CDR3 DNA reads TGCGCCAGCAGCAACAGGGAGAACGGGGAGCTGTTTTTT.

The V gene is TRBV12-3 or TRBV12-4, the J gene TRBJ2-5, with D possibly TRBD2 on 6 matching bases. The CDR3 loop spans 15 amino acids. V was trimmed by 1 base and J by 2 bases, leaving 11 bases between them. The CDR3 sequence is CASSLGLVRQETQYF. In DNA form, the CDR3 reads TGTGCCAGCAGTTTAGGACTAGTGAGACAAGAGACCCAGTACTTC.

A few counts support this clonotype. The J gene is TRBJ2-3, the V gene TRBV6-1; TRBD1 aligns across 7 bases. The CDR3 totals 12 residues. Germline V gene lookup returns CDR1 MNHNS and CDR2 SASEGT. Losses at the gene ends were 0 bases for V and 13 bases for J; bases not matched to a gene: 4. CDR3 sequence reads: CASSEADRTKYF. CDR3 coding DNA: TGTGCCAGCAGTGAAGCGGACAGGACAAAGTATTTT.